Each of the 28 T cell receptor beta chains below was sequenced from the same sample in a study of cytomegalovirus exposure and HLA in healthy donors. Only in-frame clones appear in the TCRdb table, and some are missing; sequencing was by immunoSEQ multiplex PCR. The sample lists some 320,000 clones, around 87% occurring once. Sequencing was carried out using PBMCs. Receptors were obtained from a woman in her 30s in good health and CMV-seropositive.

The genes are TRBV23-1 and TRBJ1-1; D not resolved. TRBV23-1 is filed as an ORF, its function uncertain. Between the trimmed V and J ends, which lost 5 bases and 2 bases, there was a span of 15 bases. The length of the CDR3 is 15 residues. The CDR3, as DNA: TGCGCCAGCAGTAGTACAGAGCTCCTTAACACTGAAGCTTTCTTT. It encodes CASSSTELLNTEAFF.

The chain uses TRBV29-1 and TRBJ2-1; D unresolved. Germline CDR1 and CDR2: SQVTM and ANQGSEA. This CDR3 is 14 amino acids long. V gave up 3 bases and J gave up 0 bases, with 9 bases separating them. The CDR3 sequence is CSVDGVSSYNEQFF. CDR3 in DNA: TGCAGCGTTGATGGTGTTAGCTCCTACAATGAGCAGTTCTTC.

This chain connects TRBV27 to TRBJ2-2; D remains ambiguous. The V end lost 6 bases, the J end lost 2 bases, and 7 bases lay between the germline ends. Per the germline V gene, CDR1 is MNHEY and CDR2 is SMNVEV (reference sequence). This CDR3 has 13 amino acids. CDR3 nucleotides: TGTGCCAGCAGCGTTACTAACACCGGGGAGCTGTTTTTT. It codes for CASSVTNTGELFF.

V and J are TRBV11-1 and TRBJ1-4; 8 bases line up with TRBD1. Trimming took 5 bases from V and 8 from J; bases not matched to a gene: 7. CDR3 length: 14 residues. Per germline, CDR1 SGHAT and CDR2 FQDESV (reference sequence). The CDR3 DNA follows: TGTGCCAGCAGCCTTGGACAGGGTAAAGAAAAACTGTTTTTT. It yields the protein CASSLGQGKEKLFF.

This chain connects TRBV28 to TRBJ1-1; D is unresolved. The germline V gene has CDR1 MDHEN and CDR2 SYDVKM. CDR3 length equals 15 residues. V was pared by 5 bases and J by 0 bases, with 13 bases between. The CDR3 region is CASSPQVGMNTEAFF. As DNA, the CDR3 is TGTGCCAGCAGTCCCCAAGTCGGCATGAACACTGAAGCTTTCTTT.

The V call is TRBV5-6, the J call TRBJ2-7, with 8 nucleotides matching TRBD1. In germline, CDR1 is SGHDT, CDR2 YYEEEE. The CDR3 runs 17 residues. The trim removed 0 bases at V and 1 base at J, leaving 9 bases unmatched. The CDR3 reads CASSLEGDRILSYEQYF. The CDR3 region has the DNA TGTGCCAGCAGCTTGGAGGGGGACAGGATACTTTCCTACGAGCAGTACTTC.

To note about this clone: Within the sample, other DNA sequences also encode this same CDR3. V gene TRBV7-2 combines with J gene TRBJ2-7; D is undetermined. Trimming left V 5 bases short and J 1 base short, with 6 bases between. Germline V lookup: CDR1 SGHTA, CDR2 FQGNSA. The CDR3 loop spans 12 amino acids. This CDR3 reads CASSLVSYEQYF. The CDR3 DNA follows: TGTGCCAGCAGCCTAGTTTCCTACGAGCAGTACTTC.

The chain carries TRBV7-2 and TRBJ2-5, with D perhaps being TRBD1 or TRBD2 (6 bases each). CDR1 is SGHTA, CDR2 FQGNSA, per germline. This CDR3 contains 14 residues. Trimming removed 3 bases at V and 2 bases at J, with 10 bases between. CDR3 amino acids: CASSFRGGQETQYF. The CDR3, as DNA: TGTGCCAGCAGCTTCAGAGGGGGGCAAGAGACCCAGTACTTC. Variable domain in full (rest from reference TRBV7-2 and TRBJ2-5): GAGVSQSPSNKVTEKGKDVELRCDPISGHTALYWYRQSLGQGLEFLIYFQGNSAPDKSGLPSDRFSAERTGGSVSTLTIQRTQQEDSAVYLCASSFRGGQETQYFGPGTRLLVL.

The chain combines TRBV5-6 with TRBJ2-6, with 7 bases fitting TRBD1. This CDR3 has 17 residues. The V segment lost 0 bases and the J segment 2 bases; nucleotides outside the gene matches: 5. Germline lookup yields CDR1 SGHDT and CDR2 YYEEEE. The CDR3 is CASSLGTGYTGANVLTF. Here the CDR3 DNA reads TGTGCCAGCAGCTTGGGGACAGGATATACTGGGGCCAACGTCCTGACTTTC.

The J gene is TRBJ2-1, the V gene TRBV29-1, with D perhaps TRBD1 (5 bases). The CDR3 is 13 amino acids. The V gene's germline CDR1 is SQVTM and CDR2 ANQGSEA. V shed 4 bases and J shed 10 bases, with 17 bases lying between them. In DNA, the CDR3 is TGCAGCGTTGCCGGCACTGAACCAGGGGAGCAGTTCTTC. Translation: CSVAGTEPGEQFF.

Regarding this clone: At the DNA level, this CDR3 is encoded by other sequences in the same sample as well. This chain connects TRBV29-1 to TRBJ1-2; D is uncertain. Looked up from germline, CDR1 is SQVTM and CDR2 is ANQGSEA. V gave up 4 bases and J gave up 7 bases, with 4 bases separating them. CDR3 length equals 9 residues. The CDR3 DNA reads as TGCAGCGTTGGTGGTGGCTACACCTTC. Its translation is CSVGGGYTF.

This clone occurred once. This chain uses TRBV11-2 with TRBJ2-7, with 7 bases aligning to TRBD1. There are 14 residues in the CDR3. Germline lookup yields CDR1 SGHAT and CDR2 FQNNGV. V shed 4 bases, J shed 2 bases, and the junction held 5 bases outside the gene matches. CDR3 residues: CASSSRQGPYEQYF. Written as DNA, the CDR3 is TGTGCCAGCAGCTCACGACAGGGACCCTACGAGCAGTACTTC.

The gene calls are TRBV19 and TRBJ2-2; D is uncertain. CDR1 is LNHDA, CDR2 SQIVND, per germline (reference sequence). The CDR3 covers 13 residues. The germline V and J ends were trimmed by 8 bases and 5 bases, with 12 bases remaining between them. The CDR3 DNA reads TGTGCCAGTTCCCCTCTCAAGACCGGGGAGCTGTTTTTT. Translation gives CASSPLKTGELFF.

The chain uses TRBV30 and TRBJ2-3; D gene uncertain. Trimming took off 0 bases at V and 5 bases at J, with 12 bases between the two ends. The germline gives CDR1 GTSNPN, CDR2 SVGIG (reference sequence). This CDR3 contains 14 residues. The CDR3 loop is CAWSVTPFLDTQYF. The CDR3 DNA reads TGTGCCTGGAGTGTAACCCCATTCTTAGATACGCAGTATTTT.

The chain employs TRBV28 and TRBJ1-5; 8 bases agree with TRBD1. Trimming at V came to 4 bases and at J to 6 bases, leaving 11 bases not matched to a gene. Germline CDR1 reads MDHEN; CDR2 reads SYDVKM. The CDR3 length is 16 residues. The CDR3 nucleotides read TGTGCCAGCAGTTCCCCCCGACAGGGGTTTGGTCAGCCCCAGCATTTT. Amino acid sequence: CASSSPRQGFGQPQHF.

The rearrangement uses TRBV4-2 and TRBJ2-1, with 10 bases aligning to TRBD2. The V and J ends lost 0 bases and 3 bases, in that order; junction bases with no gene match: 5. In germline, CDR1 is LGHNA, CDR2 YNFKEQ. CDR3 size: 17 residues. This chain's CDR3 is CASSQEIAGGFYNEQFF. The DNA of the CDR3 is TGTGCCAGCAGCCAAGAAATAGCGGGGGGCTTCTACAATGAGCAGTTCTTC.

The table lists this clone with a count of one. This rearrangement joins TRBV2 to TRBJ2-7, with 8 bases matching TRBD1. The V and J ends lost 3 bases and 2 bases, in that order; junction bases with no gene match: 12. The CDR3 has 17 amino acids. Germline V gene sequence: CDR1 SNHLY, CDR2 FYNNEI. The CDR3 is CASSDTGTGADPYEQYF. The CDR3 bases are TGTGCCAGCAGTGATACCGGGACAGGTGCAGATCCCTACGAGCAGTACTTC.

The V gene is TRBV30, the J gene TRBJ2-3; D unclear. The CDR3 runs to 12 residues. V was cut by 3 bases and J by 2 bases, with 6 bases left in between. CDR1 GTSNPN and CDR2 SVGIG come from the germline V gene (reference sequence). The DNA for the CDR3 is TGTGCCTGGAGCCGGGTCACAGATACGCAGTATTTT. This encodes CAWSRVTDTQYF.

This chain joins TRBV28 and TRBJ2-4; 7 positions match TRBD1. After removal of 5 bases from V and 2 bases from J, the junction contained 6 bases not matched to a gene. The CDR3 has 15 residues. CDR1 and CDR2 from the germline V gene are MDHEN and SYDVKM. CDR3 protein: CASSETRGTKNIQYF. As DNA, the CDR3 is TGTGCCAGCAGTGAGACCAGGGGGACCAAAAACATTCAGTACTTC.

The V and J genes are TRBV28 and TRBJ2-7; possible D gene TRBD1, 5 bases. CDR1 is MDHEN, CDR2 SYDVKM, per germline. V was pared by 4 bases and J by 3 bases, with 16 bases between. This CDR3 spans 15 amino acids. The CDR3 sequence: CASSSGGAFVYEQYF. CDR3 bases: TGTGCCAGCAGTTCCGGTGGGGCTTTTGTCTACGAGCAGTACTTC.

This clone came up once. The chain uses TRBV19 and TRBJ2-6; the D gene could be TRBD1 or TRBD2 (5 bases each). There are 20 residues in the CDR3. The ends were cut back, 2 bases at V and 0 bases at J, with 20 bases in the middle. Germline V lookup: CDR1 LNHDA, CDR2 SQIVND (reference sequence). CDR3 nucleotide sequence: TGTGCCAGTAGTATAAGAGGAGTGGGGGACCTAAGCTCTGGGGCCAACGTCCTGACTTTC. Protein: CASSIRGVGDLSSGANVLTF.

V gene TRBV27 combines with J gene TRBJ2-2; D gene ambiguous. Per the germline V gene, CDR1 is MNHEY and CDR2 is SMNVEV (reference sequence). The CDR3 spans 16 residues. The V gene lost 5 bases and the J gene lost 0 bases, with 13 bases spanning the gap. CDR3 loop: CASSTLGLPNTGELFF. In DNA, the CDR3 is TGTGCCAGCAGTACCTTAGGGCTGCCGAACACCGGGGAGCTGTTTTTT.

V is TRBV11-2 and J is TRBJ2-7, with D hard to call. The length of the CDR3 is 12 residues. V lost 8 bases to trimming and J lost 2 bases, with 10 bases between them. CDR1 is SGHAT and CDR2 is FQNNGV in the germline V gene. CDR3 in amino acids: CASGGSAYEQYF. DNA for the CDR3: TGTGCCAGCGGCGGTTCGGCCTACGAGCAGTACTTC. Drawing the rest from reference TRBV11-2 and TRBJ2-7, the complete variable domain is EAGVAQSPRYKIIEKRQSVAFWCNPISGHATLYWYQQILGQGPKLLIQFQNNGVVDDSQLPKDRFSAERLKGVDSTLKIQPAKLEDSAVYLCASGGSAYEQYFGPGTRLTVT.

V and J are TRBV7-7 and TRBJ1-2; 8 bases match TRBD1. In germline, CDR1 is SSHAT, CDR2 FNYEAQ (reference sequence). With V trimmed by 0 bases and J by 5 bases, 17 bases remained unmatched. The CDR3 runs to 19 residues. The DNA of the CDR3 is TGTGCCAGCAGCTTAGCGGAAGGGACAGGACCCTCCTCAAGGTATGGCTACACCTTC. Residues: CASSLAEGTGPSSRYGYTF.

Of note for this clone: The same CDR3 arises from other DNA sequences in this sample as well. CDR3 protein: CASSTGQGRGYTF. As DNA, the CDR3 is TGTGCCAGCAGTACGGGACAGGGGAGAGGCTACACCTTC. The rearrangement uses TRBV27 and TRBJ1-2, with 10 bases lining up with TRBD1. Unmatched junction bases numbered 5, after V lost 5 bases and J lost 8 bases. The CDR3 runs to 13 residues. Germline V gene sequence: CDR1 MNHEY, CDR2 SMNVEV (reference sequence).

This CDR3 is CASSLLGQNDSGNTIYF. The CDR3 DNA reads as TGTGCCAGCAGCTTACTCGGACAGAACGACTCTGGAAACACCATATATTTT. The chain is built from TRBV7-2 and TRBJ1-3; possible D gene TRBD1, 6 bases. There are 17 residues in the CDR3. The germline V gene encodes CDR1 SGHTA and CDR2 FQGNSA. Trimming stripped 2 bases from V and 0 bases from J, with 14 bases between.

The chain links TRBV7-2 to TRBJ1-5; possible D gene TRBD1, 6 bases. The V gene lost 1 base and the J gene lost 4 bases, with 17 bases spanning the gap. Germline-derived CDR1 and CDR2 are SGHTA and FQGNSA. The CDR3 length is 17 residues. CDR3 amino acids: CASSLVTGAGPNQPQHF. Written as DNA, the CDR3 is TGTGCCAGCAGCTTAGTGACAGGAGCGGGTCCTAATCAGCCCCAGCATTTT.

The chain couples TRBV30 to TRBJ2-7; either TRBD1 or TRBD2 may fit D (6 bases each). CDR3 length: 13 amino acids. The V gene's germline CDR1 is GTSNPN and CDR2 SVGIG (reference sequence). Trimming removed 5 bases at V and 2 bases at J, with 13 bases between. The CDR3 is CAWGGGLAYEQYF. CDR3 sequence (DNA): TGTGCCTGGGGAGGGGGTCTCGCCTACGAGCAGTACTTC.